This T cell receptor beta chain appears in the sequencing data of a study of PD-1 blockade in classical Hodgkin lymphoma. Study outcomes and limitations: Significantly greater TCR diversity emerged by C4D1 in CD4+ cells but not CD8+ cells.

Libraries were prepared by immunoSEQ multiplex PCR; TCRdb keeps only in-frame clonotypes and omits some of them. The table lists nearly 25,000 clones, 72% of them singletons. This clone was detected a few times. The antigen remains unidentified. Time point specified: cycle 4 day 1 (C4D1), after more than five weeks of nivolumab. The patients all showed relapse after autologous stem cell transplantation, while their brentuximab vedotin exposure varied. The material was peripheral blood mononuclear cells (PBMCs), obtained before the fourth cycle of nivolumab. The TCR sequence derives from a human donor with classical Hodgkin lymphoma.

The CDR3 region is CASSPLDHEQFF. As DNA, the CDR3 is TGTGCCAGCAGCCCCCTCGACCATGAGCAGTTCTTC. The rearrangement links TRBV5-4 to TRBJ2-1; D unclear. The CDR3 contains 12 residues. V shed 4 bases and J shed 8 bases, with 10 bases lying between them. Per germline, CDR1 SGHNT and CDR2 YYREEE (reference sequence).